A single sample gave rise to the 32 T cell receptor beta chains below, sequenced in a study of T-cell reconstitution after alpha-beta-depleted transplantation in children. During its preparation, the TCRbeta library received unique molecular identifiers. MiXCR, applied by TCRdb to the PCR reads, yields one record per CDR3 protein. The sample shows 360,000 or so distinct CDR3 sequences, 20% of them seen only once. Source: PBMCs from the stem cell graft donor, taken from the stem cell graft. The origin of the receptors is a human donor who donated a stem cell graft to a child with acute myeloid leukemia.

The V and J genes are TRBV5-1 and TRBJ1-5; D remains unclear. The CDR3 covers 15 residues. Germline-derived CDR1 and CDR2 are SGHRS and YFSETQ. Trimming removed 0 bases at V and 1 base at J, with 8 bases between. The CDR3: CASSLGTESNQPQHF. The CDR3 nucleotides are TGCGCCAGCAGCTTGGGGACCGAGAGCAATCAGCCCCAGCATTTT.

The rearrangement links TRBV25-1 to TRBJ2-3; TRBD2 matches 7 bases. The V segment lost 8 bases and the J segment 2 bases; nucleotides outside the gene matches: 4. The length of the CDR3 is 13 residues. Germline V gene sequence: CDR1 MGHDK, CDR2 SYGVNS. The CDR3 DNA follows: TGTGCCAGCGGGGACTACAACACAGATACGCAGTATTTT. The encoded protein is CASGDYNTDTQYF.

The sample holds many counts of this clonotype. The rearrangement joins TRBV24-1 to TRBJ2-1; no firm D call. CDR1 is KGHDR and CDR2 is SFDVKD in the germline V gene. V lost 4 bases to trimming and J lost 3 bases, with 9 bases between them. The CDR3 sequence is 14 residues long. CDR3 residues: CATSEDGYYNEQFF. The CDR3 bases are TGTGCCACCAGTGAAGACGGATACTACAATGAGCAGTTCTTC.

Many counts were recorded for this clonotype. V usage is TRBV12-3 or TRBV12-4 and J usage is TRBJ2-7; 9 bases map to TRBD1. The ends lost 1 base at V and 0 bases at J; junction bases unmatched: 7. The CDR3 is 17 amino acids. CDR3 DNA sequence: TGTGCCAGCAGTTTAGAAGTGGGGACAGGGACCTCCTACGAGCAGTACTTC. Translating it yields CASSLEVGTGTSYEQYF.

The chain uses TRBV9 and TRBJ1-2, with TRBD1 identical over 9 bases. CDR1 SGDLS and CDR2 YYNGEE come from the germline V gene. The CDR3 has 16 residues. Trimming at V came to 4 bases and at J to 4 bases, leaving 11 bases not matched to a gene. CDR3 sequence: CASSTFPGQGFYGYTF. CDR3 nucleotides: TGTGCCAGCAGCACCTTCCCGGGACAGGGATTCTATGGCTACACCTTC. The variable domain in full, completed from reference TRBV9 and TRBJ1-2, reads DSGVTQTPKHLITATGQRVTLRCSPRSGDLSVYWYQQSLDQGLQFLIQYYNGEERAKGNILERFSAQQFPDLHSELNLSSLELGDSALYFCASSTFPGQGFYGYTFGSGTRLTVV.

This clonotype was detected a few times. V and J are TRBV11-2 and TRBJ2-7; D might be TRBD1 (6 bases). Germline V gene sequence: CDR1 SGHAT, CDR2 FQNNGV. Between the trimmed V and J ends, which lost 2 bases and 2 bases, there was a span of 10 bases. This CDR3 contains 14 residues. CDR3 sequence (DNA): TGTGCCAGCAGCTTACAAGAGGGGGCCTACGAGCAGTACTTC. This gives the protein CASSLQEGAYEQYF. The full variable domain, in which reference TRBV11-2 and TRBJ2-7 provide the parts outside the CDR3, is EAGVAQSPRYKIIEKRQSVAFWCNPISGHATLYWYQQILGQGPKLLIQFQNNGVVDDSQLPKDRFSAERLKGVDSTLKIQPAKLEDSAVYLCASSLQEGAYEQYFGPGTRLTVT.

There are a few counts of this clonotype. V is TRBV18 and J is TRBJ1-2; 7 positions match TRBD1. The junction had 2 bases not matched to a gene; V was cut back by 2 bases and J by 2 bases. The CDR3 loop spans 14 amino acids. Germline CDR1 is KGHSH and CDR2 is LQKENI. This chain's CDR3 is CASSPGQENYGYTF. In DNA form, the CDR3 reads TGTGCCAGCTCACCAGGACAGGAAAACTATGGCTACACCTTC.

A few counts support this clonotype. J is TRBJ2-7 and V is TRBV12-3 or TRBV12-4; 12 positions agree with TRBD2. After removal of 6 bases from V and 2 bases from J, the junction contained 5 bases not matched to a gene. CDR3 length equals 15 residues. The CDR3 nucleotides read TGTGCCAGCAGCCGACTAGCGGGAGCCCCCTACGAGCAGTACTTC. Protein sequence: CASSRLAGAPYEQYF.

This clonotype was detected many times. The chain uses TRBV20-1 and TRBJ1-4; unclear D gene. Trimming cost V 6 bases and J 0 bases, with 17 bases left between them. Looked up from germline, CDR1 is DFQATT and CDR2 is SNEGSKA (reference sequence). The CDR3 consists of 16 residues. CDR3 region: CSATRRTQATNEKLFF. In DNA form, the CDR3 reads TGCAGTGCAACCCGTCGGACGCAGGCAACTAATGAAAAACTGTTTTTT.

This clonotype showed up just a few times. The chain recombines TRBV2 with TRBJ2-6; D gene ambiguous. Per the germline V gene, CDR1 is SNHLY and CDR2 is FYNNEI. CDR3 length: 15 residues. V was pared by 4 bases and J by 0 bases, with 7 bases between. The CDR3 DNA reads TGTGCCAGCAGTGTTCTTAACTCTGGGGCCAACGTCCTGACTTTC. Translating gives CASSVLNSGANVLTF. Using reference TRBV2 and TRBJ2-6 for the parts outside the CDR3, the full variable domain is EPEVTQTPSHQVTQMGQEVILRCVPISNHLYFYWYRQILGQKVEFLVSFYNNEISEKSEIFDDQFSVERPDGSNFTLKIRSTKLEDSAMYFCASSVLNSGANVLTFGAGSRLTVL.

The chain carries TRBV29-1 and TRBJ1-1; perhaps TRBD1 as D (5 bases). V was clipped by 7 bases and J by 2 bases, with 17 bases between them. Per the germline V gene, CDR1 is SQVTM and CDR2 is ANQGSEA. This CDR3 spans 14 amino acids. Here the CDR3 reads CSDTSGSRNTEAFF. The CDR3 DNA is TGCAGCGACACCTCAGGGAGCCGAAACACTGAAGCTTTCTTT. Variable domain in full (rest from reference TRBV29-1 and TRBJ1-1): SAVISQKPSRDICQRGTSLTIQCQVDSQVTMMFWYRQQPGQSLTLIATANQGSEATYESGFVIDKFPISRPNLTFSTLTVSNMSPEDSSIYLCSDTSGSRNTEAFFGQGTRLTVV.

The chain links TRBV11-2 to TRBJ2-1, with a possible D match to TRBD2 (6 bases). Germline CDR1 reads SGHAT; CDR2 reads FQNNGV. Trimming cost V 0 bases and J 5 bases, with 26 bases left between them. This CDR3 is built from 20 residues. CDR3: CASSLDAPWLLPGLNNEQFF. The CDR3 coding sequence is TGTGCCAGCAGCTTAGATGCCCCCTGGCTCCTTCCCGGACTAAACAATGAGCAGTTCTTC.

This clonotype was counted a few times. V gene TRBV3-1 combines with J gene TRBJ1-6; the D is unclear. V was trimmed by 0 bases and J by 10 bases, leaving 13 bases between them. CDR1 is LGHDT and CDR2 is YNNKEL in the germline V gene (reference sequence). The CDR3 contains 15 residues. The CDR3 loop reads CASSQDRLSESPLHF. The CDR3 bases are TGTGCCAGCAGCCAAGATCGGTTATCCGAATCACCCCTCCACTTT. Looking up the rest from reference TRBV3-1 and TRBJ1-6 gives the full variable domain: DTAVSQTPKYLVTQMGNDKSIKCEQNLGHDTMYWYKQDSKKFLKIMFSYNNKELIINETVPNRFSPKSPDKAHLNLHINSLELGDSAVYFCASSQDRLSESPLHFGNGTRLTVT.

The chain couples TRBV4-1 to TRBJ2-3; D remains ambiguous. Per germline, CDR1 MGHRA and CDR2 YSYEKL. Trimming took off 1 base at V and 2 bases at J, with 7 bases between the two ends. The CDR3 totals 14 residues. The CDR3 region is CASSQVLLTDTQYF. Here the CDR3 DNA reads TGCGCCAGCAGCCAAGTCCTACTCACAGATACGCAGTATTTT.

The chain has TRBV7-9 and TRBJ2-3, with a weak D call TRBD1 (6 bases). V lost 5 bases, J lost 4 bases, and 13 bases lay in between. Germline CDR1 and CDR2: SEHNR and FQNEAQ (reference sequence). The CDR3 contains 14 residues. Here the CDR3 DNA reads TGTGCCAGCAGCCCGACAGGTTGGGCAGATACGCAGTATTTT. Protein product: CASSPTGWADTQYF.

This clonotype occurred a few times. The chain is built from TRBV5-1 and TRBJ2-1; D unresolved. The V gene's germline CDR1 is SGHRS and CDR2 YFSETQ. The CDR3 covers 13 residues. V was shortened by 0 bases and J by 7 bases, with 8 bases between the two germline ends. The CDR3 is CASSLARVNEQFF. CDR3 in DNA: TGCGCCAGCAGCTTGGCTCGTGTTAATGAGCAGTTCTTC.

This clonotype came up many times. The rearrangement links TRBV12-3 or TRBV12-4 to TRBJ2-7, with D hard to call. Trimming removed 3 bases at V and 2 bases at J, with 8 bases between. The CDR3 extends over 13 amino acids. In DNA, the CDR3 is TGTGCCAGCAGTTTGGGCCGTACCTACGAGCAGTACTTC. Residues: CASSLGRTYEQYF.

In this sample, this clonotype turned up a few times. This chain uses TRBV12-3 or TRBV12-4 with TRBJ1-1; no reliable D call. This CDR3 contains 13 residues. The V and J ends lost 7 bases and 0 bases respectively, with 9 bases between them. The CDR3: CASTQRMNTEAFF. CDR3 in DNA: TGTGCCAGCACCCAAAGGATGAACACTGAAGCTTTCTTT.

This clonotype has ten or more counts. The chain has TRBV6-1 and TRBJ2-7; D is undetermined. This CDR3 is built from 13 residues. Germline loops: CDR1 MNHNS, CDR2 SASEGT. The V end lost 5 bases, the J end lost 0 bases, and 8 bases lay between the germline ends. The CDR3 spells CASSTPSSYEQYF. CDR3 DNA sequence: TGTGCCAGCAGTACCCCCTCCTCCTACGAGCAGTACTTC.

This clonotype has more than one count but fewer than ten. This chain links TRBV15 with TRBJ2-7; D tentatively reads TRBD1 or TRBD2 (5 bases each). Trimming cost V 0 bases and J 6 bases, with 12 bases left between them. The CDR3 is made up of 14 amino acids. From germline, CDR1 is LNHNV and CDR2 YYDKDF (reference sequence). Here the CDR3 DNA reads TGTGCCACCAGCAGAGATCGCAGGGACCCCGAGCAGTACTTC. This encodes CATSRDRRDPEQYF.

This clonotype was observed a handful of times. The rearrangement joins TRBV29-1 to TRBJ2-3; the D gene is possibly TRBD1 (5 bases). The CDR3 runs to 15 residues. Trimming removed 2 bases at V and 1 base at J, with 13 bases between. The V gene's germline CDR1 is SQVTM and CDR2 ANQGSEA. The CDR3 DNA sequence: TGCAGCGTTGAACCAGGGCCCTCTGGCACAGATACGCAGTATTTT. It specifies CSVEPGPSGTDTQYF.

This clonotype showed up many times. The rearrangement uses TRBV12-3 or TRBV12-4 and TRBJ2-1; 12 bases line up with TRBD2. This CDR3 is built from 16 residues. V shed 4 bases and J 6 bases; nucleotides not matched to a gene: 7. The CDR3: CASSSETSGSLNEQFF. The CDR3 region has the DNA TGTGCCAGCAGTTCGGAGACTAGCGGGAGCCTCAATGAGCAGTTCTTC.

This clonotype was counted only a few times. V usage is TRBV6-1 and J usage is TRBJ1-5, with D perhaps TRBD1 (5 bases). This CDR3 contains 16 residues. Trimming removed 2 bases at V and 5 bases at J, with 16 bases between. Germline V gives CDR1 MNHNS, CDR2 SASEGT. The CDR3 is CASSENRQGGHQPQHF. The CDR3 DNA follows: TGTGCCAGCAGTGAAAATCGGCAGGGAGGCCATCAGCCCCAGCATTTT.

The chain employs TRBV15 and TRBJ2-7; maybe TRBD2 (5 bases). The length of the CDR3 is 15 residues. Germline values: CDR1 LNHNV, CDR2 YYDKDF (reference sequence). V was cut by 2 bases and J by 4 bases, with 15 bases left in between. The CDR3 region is CATSRKETGKYEQYF. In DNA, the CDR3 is TGTGCCACCAGCAGAAAAGAGACGGGAAAATACGAGCAGTACTTC.

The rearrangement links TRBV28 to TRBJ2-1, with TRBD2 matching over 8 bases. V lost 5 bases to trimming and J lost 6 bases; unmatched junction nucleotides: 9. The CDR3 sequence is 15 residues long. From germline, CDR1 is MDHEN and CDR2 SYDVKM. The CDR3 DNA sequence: TGTGCCAGCAGTCCGAGCGGGAGACGCGGCAATGAGCAGTTCTTC. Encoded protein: CASSPSGRRGNEQFF. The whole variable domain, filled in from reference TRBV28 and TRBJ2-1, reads DVKVTQSSRYLVKRTGEKVFLECVQDMDHENMFWYRQDPGLGLRLIYFSYDVKMKEKGDIPEGYSVSREKKERFSLILESASTNQTSMYLCASSPSGRRGNEQFFGPGTRLTVL.

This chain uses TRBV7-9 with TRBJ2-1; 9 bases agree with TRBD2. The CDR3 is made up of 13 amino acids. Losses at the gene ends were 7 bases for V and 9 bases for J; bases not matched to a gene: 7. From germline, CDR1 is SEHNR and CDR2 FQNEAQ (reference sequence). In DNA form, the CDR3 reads TGTGCCAGCACCCCAATAGCGGGAGCTGAGCAGTTCTTC. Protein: CASTPIAGAEQFF.

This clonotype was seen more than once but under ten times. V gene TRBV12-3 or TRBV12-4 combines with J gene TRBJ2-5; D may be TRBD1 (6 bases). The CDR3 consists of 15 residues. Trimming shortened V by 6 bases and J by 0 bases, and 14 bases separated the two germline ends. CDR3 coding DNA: TGTGCCAGCAGGGCCTTGACAGGAAACCAAGAGACCCAGTACTTC. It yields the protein CASRALTGNQETQYF.

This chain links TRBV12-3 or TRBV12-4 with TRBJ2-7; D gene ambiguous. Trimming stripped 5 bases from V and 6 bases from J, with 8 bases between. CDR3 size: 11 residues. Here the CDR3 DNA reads TGTGCCAGCAGTAGACTCAGCGAGCAGTACTTC. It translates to CASSRLSEQYF.

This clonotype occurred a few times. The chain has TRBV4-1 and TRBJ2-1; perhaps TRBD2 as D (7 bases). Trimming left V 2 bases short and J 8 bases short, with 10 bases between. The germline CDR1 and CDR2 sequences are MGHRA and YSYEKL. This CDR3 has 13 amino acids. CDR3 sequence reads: CASSQQGGDEQFF. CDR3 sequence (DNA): TGCGCCAGCAGCCAACAAGGGGGGGATGAGCAGTTCTTC.

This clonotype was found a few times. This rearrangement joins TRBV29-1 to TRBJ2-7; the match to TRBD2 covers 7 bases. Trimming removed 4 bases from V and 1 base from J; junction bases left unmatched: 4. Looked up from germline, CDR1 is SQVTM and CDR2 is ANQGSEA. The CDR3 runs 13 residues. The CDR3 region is CSVGGGKSYEQYF. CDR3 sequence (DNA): TGCAGCGTTGGGGGGGGAAAGTCCTACGAGCAGTACTTC.

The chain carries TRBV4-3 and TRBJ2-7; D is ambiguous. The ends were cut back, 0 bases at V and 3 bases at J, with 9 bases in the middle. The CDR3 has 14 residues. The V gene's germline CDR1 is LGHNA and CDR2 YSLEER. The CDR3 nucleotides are TGCGCCAGCAGCCAAGAATGGGAAGACTACGAGCAGTACTTC. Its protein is CASSQEWEDYEQYF.

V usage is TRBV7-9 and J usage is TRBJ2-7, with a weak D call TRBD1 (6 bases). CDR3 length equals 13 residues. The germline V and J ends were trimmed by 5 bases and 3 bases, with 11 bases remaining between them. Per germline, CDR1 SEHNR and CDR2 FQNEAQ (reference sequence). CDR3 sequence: CASSQTDSYEQYF. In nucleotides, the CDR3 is TGTGCCAGCAGCCAGACGGACAGCTACGAGCAGTACTTC.